This T cell receptor beta chain was recovered during a study of response to subunit inactivated influenza vaccine. Study-wide results and caveats: The study's authors posited that every seasonal influenza vaccination enlists few new T cells.

This clonotype was seen a few times. As yet, its antigen is unknown. This CDR3 comprises 15 residues. The V and J ends lost 0 bases and 6 bases respectively, with 9 bases between them. TCRdb re-called the RT-PCR reads with MiXCR, one entry per CDR3 protein. The sample lists 650,000 to 800,000 distinct CDR3 sequences; around a sixth were seen once. This receptor was taken from a man aged 45-65 years who received an inactivated influenza vaccine. V is TRBV12-3 or TRBV12-4 and J is TRBJ1-6; D uncertain. Sequences were derived from PBMCs from blood, sampled about 5 days after vaccination. CDR3 in amino acids: CASSLALGFNSPLHF. The CDR3 DNA reads as TGTGCCAGCAGTTTAGCGCTCGGATTTAATTCACCCCTCCACTTT.